The entry below gives a single TCR beta chain sequence along with its context. Its antigen is as yet unknown. Data came from immunoSEQ multiplex PCR; TCRdb stores just in-frame clones and leaves some out. The sample records under 11,000 clones, around 78% being singletons. These data come from a study of immune evolution from preneoplasia to lung adenocarcinoma. As for the study in general: HLA loss of heterozygosity: 7% AIS, around 16% MIA, 30% to 35% ADC, none AAH. General study results and limits: From normal lung to invasive adenocarcinoma, top clone frequencies appeared to decrease. Compared with EGFR-mutant or double wild-type lesions, KRAS-mutant nodules were more clonal.

The CDR3 is made up of 17 amino acids. The V gene's germline CDR1 is KGHSH and CDR2 LQKENI. V was trimmed by 5 bases and J by 2 bases, leaving 16 bases between them. Premalignant or tumor cells were enriched by macro-dissection after pathologic assessment. Sequences were obtained from FFPE minimally invasive lung adenocarcinoma tissue. The chain couples TRBV18 to TRBJ2-6; the D gene is possibly TRBD2 (6 bases). The sequence was collected from a person aged 60-79 years with lung adenocarcinoma. CDR3 residues: CASSIWDSVPGANVLTF. Here the CDR3 DNA reads TGTGCCAGCTCAATTTGGGACTCTGTCCCTGGGGCCAACGTCCTGACTTTC.